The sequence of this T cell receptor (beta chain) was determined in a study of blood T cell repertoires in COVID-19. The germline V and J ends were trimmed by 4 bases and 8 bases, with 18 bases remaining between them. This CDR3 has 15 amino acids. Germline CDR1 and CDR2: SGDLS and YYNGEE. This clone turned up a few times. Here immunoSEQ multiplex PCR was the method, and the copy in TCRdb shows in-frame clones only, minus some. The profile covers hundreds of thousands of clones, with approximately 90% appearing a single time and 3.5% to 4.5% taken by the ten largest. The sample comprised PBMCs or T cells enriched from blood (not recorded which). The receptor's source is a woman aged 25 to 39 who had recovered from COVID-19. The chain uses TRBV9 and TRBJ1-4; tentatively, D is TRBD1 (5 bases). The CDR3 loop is CASSPGGPGGEKLFF. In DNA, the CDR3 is TGTGCCAGCAGCCCCGGGGGTCCCGGGGGGGAAAAACTGTTTTTT.